Presented here are 25 T cell receptor beta chains from one specimen sequenced in a study of shared clonotypes between healthy human individuals. Measured with immunoSEQ multiplex PCR; TCRdb has only the in-frame clones, and not every one. Of 550,000 to 700,000 clones detected, less than 80% appear once; the ten largest clones hold around 1.8%. Input material: memory CD4+ T cells sorted from blood. Subset of the sample: CD45RA-negative fraction. These receptors all come from a woman between 25 and 40 years old in good health.

This clone was recorded once. The rearrangement uses TRBV7-9 and TRBJ2-5; 8 bases align to TRBD2. The germline V gene has CDR1 SEHNR and CDR2 FQNEAQ (reference sequence). The CDR3 is 15 residues long. J lost 5 bases, V lost 5 bases, and 10 bases had no gene match. CDR3 sequence reads: CASSPQPSGGETQYF. The CDR3 nucleotides read TGTGCCAGCAGCCCACAGCCGTCGGGGGGGGAGACCCAGTACTTC.

This chain uses TRBV28 with TRBJ1-2; the D gene is possibly TRBD1 (6 bases). V was clipped by 3 bases and J by 2 bases, with 19 bases between them. The CDR3 contains 17 residues. The germline gives CDR1 MDHEN, CDR2 SYDVKM. CDR3 DNA sequence: TGTGCCAGCAGTTTTTATTTAACCGGGACAAAGAACTATGGCTACACCTTC. Residues: CASSFYLTGTKNYGYTF.

The CDR3 nucleotides read TGTGCCAGCAGCACAGGGACAAGAAATGGCTACACCTTC. This translates into CASSTGTRNGYTF. This sequence joins TRBV5-4 and TRBJ1-2, with a possible D match to TRBD1 (6 bases). The CDR3 is 13 amino acids. Germline V lookup: CDR1 SGHNT, CDR2 YYREEE (reference sequence). V gave up 4 bases and J gave up 6 bases, with 13 bases separating them.

This clone has just a few counts. This sequence joins TRBV10-2 and TRBJ2-7, with D perhaps TRBD1 (5 bases). Trimming removed 0 bases at V and 2 bases at J, with 14 bases between. This CDR3 is 16 amino acids long. Germline V CDR1 and CDR2: WSHSY, SAAADI. Here the CDR3 reads CASSESIRTLAYEQYF. CDR3 in DNA: TGCGCCAGCAGTGAGTCGATTAGGACATTAGCCTACGAGCAGTACTTC.

The count of this clone is one. This chain uses TRBV6-5 with TRBJ1-1; no firm D call. This CDR3 is built from 14 residues. Trimming took off 2 bases at V and 4 bases at J, with 11 bases between the two ends. Per germline, CDR1 MNHEY and CDR2 SVGAGI. The CDR3 reads CASSYNSGSTEAFF. The DNA of the CDR3 is TGTGCCAGCAGTTACAATTCGGGGTCCACTGAAGCTTTCTTT.

This sequence joins TRBV19 and TRBJ2-3, with D unresolved. The CDR3 is made up of 13 amino acids. Looked up from germline, CDR1 is LNHDA and CDR2 is SQIVND (reference sequence). Trimming pared 1 base from V and 6 bases from J, leaving 8 bases between. This CDR3 is CASSIAPGDTQYF. The CDR3 region has the DNA TGTGCCAGTAGTATAGCCCCCGGCGATACGCAGTATTTT.

The J gene is TRBJ2-2, the V gene TRBV11-3; perhaps D is TRBD1 or TRBD2 (6 bases each). This CDR3 comprises 16 residues. Germline assignment: CDR1 SGHNT and CDR2 YENEEA. Trimming removed 5 bases at V and 7 bases at J, with 20 bases between. CDR3 DNA: TGTGCCAGCAGCGACGGGGGCCGGGGCCGGGGCGGGGAGCTGTTTTTT. It is translated as CASSDGGRGRGGELFF.

The genes are TRBV28 and TRBJ2-3, with 9 bases aligning to TRBD2. V shed 2 bases, J shed 5 bases, and the junction held 8 bases outside the gene matches. CDR3 length: 16 amino acids. Germline V gene data show CDR1 as MDHEN and CDR2 as SYDVKM. The DNA for the CDR3 is TGTGCCAGCAGTTTAGCGGGAGGGCCCTTGAGAGATACGCAGTATTTT. As protein: CASSLAGGPLRDTQYF.

V gene TRBV18 combines with J gene TRBJ2-1, with TRBD2 matching 16 bases. The junction had 8 bases not matched to a gene; V was cut back by 5 bases and J by 7 bases. The germline V gene encodes CDR1 KGHSH and CDR2 LQKENI. CDR3 length: 17 residues. The CDR3 DNA is TGTGCCAGCTCATCGGGACTAGCGGGAGGGGGGTTGAATGAGCAGTTCTTC. It codes for CASSSGLAGGGLNEQFF.

The CDR3 spells CASSSTIPRTSGSNEQFF. In nucleotides, the CDR3 is TGTGCCAGCAGCTCTACCATCCCACGGACTAGCGGGAGCAATGAGCAGTTCTTC. V usage is TRBV11-2 and J usage is TRBJ2-1, with 13 bases matching TRBD2. The CDR3 has 18 residues. Trimming at V came to 4 bases and at J to 6 bases, leaving 12 bases not matched to a gene. CDR1 and CDR2 (germline): SGHAT, FQNNGV.

The V gene is TRBV5-6, the J gene TRBJ1-2; TRBD1 might be the D (6 bases). Trimming shortened V by 0 bases and J by 10 bases, and 19 bases separated the two germline ends. This CDR3 has 15 amino acids. CDR1 and CDR2 (germline): SGHDT, YYEEEE. This CDR3 reads CASSLVLWGAKDYTF. The CDR3 nucleotides are TGTGCCAGCAGCTTGGTGTTATGGGGGGCGAAGGACTACACCTTC. The entire variable domain, with the rest obtained from reference TRBV5-6 and TRBJ1-2, is as follows: DAGVTQSPTHLIKTRGQQVTLRCSPKSGHDTVSWYQQALGQGPQFIFQYYEEEERQRGNFPDRFSGHQFPNYSSELNVNALLLGDSALYLCASSLVLWGAKDYTFGSGTRLTVV.

DNA of the CDR3: TGTGCCAGTAGTACCACCCATCTAACGGGCGGACCCACCGGGGAGCTGTTTTTT. Translating gives CASSTTHLTGGPTGELFF. The chain is built from TRBV19 and TRBJ2-2; no definite D call. Germline V gene lookup returns CDR1 LNHDA and CDR2 SQIVND (reference sequence). This CDR3 region has 18 residues. V lost 4 bases, J lost 4 bases, and 22 bases lay in between. Using reference TRBV19 and TRBJ2-2 for the parts outside the CDR3, the full variable domain is DGGITQSPKYLFRKEGQNVTLSCEQNLNHDAMYWYRQDPGQGLRLIYYSQIVNDFQKGDIAEGYSVSREKKESFPLTVTSAQKNPTAFYLCASSTTHLTGGPTGELFFGEGSRLTVL.

At least ten counts were recorded for this clone. The chain employs TRBV4-1 and TRBJ2-2, with 13 positions matching TRBD2. CDR1 and CDR2 from the germline V gene are MGHRA and YSYEKL. The trim removed 1 base at V and 6 bases at J, leaving 11 bases unmatched. The CDR3 is made up of 19 amino acids. This CDR3 is CASSQAPGLAGERSGELFF. CDR3 nucleotide sequence: TGCGCCAGCAGCCAAGCCCCAGGACTAGCGGGAGAACGGTCCGGGGAGCTGTTTTTT.

The J gene is TRBJ2-3, the V gene TRBV7-9, with D tentatively TRBD1 or TRBD2 (5 bases each). Trimming pared 5 bases from V and 0 bases from J, leaving 15 bases between. The CDR3 length is 16 residues. Germline V gene sequence: CDR1 SEHNR, CDR2 FQNEAQ (reference sequence). This chain's CDR3 is CASSPATRGSTDTQYF. CDR3 in DNA: TGTGCCAGCAGCCCCGCAACACGGGGCAGCACAGATACGCAGTATTTT.

The V call is TRBV5-4, the J call TRBJ1-1; 7 bases align to TRBD1. After removal of 5 bases from V and 0 bases from J, the junction contained 7 bases not matched to a gene. This CDR3 is 15 amino acids long. The germline gives CDR1 SGHNT, CDR2 YYREEE (reference sequence). CDR3 amino acids: CASRPTGTMNTEAFF. The CDR3 nucleotides are TGTGCCAGCAGACCGACAGGGACCATGAACACTGAAGCTTTCTTT.

V is TRBV5-4 and J is TRBJ1-1; D gene ambiguous. With 0 bases removed from V and 0 bases from J, the gap between germline ends came to 6 bases. Germline CDR1 SGHNT, CDR2 YYREEE (reference sequence). CDR3 length: 14 amino acids. CDR3 sequence: CASSLDNMNTEAFF. CDR3 coding DNA: TGTGCCAGCAGCTTGGACAACATGAACACTGAAGCTTTCTTT. The whole variable domain, filled in from reference TRBV5-4 and TRBJ1-1, reads ETGVTQSPTHLIKTRGQQVTLRCSSQSGHNTVSWYQQALGQGPQFIFQYYREEENGRGNFPPRFSGLQFPNYSSELNVNALELDDSALYLCASSLDNMNTEAFFGQGTRLTVV.

This chain joins TRBV10-2 and TRBJ2-1; TRBD2 aligns across 8 bases. From germline, CDR1 is WSHSY and CDR2 SAAADI. This CDR3 comprises 13 residues. Trimming cost V 2 bases and J 9 bases; bases outside gene matches: 3. The CDR3 protein is CASSEILAGEQFF. The DNA of the CDR3 is TGCGCCAGCAGTGAGATCCTAGCGGGTGAGCAGTTCTTC.

The rearrangement links TRBV28 to TRBJ1-1; weak D call: TRBD1 (6 bases). Germline lookup yields CDR1 MDHEN and CDR2 SYDVKM. The CDR3 spans 15 residues. V dropped 6 bases and J dropped 4 bases, with 18 bases sitting between them. The CDR3 region has the DNA TGTGCCAGCAGCGGTTCGGGGGGCGCGGGCACTGAAGCTTTCTTT. It is translated as CASSGSGGAGTEAFF.

The CDR3 coding sequence is TGCGCCAGCAGCTTGGCAACCCCTAGCACAGATACGCAGTATTTT. The encoded protein is CASSLATPSTDTQYF. The chain uses TRBV5-1 and TRBJ2-3; D gene unclear. Germline assignment: CDR1 SGHRS and CDR2 YFSETQ. The CDR3 runs to 15 residues. Trimming removed 0 bases from V and 0 bases from J, with 8 bases in between.

The chain recombines TRBV29-1 with TRBJ2-3; tentative D call: TRBD1 (6 bases). The V end lost 7 bases, the J end lost 1 base, and 18 bases lay between the germline ends. This CDR3 is 15 amino acids long. CDR1 is SQVTM, CDR2 ANQGSEA, per germline. The DNA for the CDR3 is TGCAGCGGTTGTTTAAGGACAGCAGGCACAGATACGCAGTATTTT. Its protein product is CSGCLRTAGTDTQYF.

The chain carries TRBV28 and TRBJ1-2; D is possibly TRBD1 (6 bases). Germline CDR1 and CDR2: MDHEN and SYDVKM. Trimming stripped 6 bases from V and 4 bases from J, with 18 bases between. The CDR3 extends over 15 amino acids. CDR3: CASSPPLGRGYGYTF. The CDR3 DNA reads as TGTGCCAGCAGCCCACCCCTGGGCAGGGGCTATGGCTACACCTTC.

CDR3 residues: CASSLPRRHLKDNEQFF. The DNA for the CDR3 is TGTGCCAGCAGCCTACCTAGACGCCACTTAAAAGACAATGAGCAGTTCTTC. The chain carries TRBV21-1 and TRBJ2-1; whether TRBD2, the table's D call, matches the DNA was not checked. TRBV21-1 is shown as a pseudogene. There are 17 residues in the CDR3.

This sequence joins TRBV6-6 and TRBJ2-7, with a weak D call TRBD1 (5 bases). Germline lookup yields CDR1 MNHNY and CDR2 SVGAGI (reference sequence). Trimming took 8 bases from V and 3 from J, leaving 17 bases between them. There are 14 residues in the CDR3. Here the CDR3 reads CASGPSRTGYEQYF. DNA for the CDR3: TGTGCCAGCGGACCTTCGAGAACAGGCTACGAGCAGTACTTC.

This chain joins TRBV28 and TRBJ2-1; TRBD1 matches at 9 bases. The V and J ends lost 5 bases and 3 bases, in that order; junction bases with no gene match: 11. This CDR3 contains 17 residues. CDR1 MDHEN and CDR2 SYDVKM come from the germline V gene. The CDR3 sequence is CASSPRPQGAFYNEQFF. CDR3 sequence (DNA): TGTGCCAGCAGTCCTCGTCCACAGGGGGCGTTCTACAATGAGCAGTTCTTC.

Ten or more counts support this clone. The V call is TRBV10-3, the J call TRBJ2-5, with a weak D call TRBD1 (5 bases). Matching the DNA end better, TRBJ2-7 makes the J call doubtful. The CDR3 has 13 residues. Germline V gives CDR1 ENHRY, CDR2 SYGVKD. The CDR3 DNA sequence: TGTGCCATCATGACAGCGAGCTCCTACGAGCAGTACTTC. The encoded protein is CAIMTASSYEQYF.